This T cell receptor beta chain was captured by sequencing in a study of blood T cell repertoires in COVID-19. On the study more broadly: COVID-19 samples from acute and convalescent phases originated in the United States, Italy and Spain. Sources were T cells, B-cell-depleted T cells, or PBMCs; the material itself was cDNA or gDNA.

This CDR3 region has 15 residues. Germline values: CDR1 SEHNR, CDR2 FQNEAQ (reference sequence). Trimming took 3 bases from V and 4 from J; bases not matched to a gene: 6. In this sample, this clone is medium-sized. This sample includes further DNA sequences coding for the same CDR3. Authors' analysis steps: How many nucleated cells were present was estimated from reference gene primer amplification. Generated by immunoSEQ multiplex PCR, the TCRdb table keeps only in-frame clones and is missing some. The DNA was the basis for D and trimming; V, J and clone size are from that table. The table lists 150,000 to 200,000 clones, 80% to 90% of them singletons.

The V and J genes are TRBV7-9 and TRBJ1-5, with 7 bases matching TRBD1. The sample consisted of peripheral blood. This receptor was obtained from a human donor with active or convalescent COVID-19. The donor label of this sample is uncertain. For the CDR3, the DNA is TGTGCCAGCAGCTTGGCACAGGGGCCGAATCAGCCCCAGCATTTT. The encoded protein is CASSLAQGPNQPQHF.